The source of this T cell receptor (beta chain) is a study of T cells in Graves' hyperthyroidism and ophthalmopathy. Study-level points and caveats: Ophthalmopathy was predicted by the model a median of 6.5 months ahead of onset. A model of 13 V-J pairs discriminated ophthalmopathy from stable hyperthyroidism. Blood shared most expanded thyroid clonotypes above 0.001.

RNA transcripts were the template for amplifying TCR beta CDR3 regions. Researchers ran a first-round RT-PCR on the TCR CDR3 using the HTBI primer set. TCRdb used MiXCR to reprocess the multiplex PCR reads, holding one entry per CDR3 protein. The table records some 760,000 distinct CDR3 sequences, about 15% of them present only once. Absence of ophthalmopathy progression within 18 months defined stable Graves' hyperthyroidism. Germline lookup yields CDR1 DFQATT and CDR2 SNEGSKA (reference sequence). Trimming removed 3 bases from V and 4 bases from J; junction bases left unmatched: 2. CDR3 length: 12 amino acids. This clonotype was observed many times. Its antigen is currently unknown.

This clonotype was sampled from a woman younger than 30 with Graves' hyperthyroidism. The material sequenced was blood. The chain employs TRBV20-1 and TRBJ1-1, with 7 bases that match TRBD1. The CDR3 sequence: CSASQGVTEAFF. The CDR3 nucleotides read TGCAGTGCTAGTCAGGGGGTCACTGAAGCTTTCTTT.